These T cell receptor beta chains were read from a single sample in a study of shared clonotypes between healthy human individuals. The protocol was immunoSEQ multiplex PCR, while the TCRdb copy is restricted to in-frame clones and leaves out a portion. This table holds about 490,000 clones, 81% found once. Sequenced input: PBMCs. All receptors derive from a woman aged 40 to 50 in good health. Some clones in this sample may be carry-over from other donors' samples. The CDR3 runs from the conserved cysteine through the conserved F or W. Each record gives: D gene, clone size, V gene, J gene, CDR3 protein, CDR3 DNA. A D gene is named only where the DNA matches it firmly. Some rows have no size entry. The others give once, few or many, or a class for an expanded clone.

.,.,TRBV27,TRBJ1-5,CASSLLGDSNQPQHF,TGTGCCAGCAGTTTATTGGGGGATAGCAATCAGCCCCAGCATTTT
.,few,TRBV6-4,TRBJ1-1,CASSDSIRRTVLNTEAFF,TGTGCCAGCAGTGACTCGATTCGTCGGACGGTCCTGAACACTGAAGCTTTCTTT
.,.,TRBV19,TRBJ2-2,CASSISAVTGELFF,TGTGCCAGTAGTATTAGTGCAGTCACCGGGGAGCTGTTTTTT
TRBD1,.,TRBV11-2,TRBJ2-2,CASSPGTGGSVGELFF,TGTGCCAGCAGCCCCGGGACAGGGGGCTCTGTCGGGGAGCTGTTTTTT
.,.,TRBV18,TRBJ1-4,CASSPSTATTNEKLFF,TGCGCCAGCTCACCATCTACCGCTACAACTAATGAAAAACTGTTTTTT
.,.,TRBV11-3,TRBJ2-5,CASSSGTYGETQYF,TGTGCCAGCAGCTCAGGGACTTACGGAGAGACCCAGTACTTC
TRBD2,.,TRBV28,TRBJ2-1,CASSPGLAGFRYNEQFF,TGTGCCAGCAGCCCGGGACTAGCGGGATTTCGATACAATGAGCAGTTCTTC
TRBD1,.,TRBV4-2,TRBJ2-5,CASSQIPGQGGETQYF,TGTGCCAGCAGCCAGATACCGGGACAGGGGGGAGAGACCCAGTACTTC
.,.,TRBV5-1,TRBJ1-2,CASSLTMDEVYGYTF,TGCGCCAGCAGCTTAACTATGGACGAGGTCTATGGCTACACCTTC
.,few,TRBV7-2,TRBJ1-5,CASSLTEKQPQHF,TGTGCCAGCAGCTTGACAGAGAAGCAGCCCCAGCATTTT
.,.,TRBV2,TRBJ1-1,CASSEVGARRTEAFF,TGTGCCAGCAGTGAAGTGGGGGCCAGGAGGACTGAAGCTTTCTTT
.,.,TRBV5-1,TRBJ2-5,CASSLYKETQYF,TGCGCCAGCAGCTTGTACAAAGAGACCCAGTACTTC
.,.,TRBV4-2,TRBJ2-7,CASSQAGTDSYEQYF,TGTGCCAGCAGCCAAGCCGGGACTGATTCCTACGAGCAGTACTTC
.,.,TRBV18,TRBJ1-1,CASSRPSDGRTEAFF,TGTGCCAGCTCACGCCCTTCGGACGGTCGAACTGAAGCTTTCTTT
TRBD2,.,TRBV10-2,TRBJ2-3,CASSDPGQRDRWAQYF,TGCGCCAGCAGTGACCCTGGCCAGCGGGACCGTTGGGCGCAGTATTTT
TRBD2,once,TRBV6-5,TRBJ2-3,CASSYKAGGGPDTQYF,TGTGCCAGCAGCTACAAAGCGGGAGGCGGGCCAGATACGCAGTATTTT
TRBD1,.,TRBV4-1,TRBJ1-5,CASSQAPPGTGPNQPQHF,TGCGCCAGCAGCCAGGCTCCCCCCGGGACAGGGCCTAATCAGCCCCAGCATTTT